The text below deals with one T cell receptor beta chain. The data are from a study of blood T cell repertoires in COVID-19. Whole-study context: The United States, Italy and Spain provided the acute and convalescent COVID-19 samples. PBMCs, B-cell-depleted T cells, or T cells were the source of the cDNA or gDNA that made up the material.

TCRdb keeps only in-frame clones here, not all; method: immunoSEQ multiplex PCR. Here the sample spans roughly 250,000 clones, approximately 78% being singletons. Germline V lookup: CDR1 SEHNR, CDR2 FQNEAQ (reference sequence). Trimming took 8 bases from V and 4 from J; bases not matched to a gene: 7. The length of the CDR3 is 14 residues. The V gene is TRBV7-9, the J gene TRBJ2-3; TRBD2 aligns across 9 bases. The source is a woman aged 60-70 years with active or convalescent COVID-19. Input material: peripheral blood. CDR3 nucleotide sequence: TGTGCCAGCGTTGCGGGACTAGCCGCAGATACGCAGTATTTT. Amino acid sequence: CASVAGLAADTQYF. The full variable domain, completed using reference TRBV7-9 and TRBJ2-3, is DTGVSQNPRHKITKRGQNVTFRCDPISEHNRLYWYRQTLGQGPEFLTYFQNEAQLEKSRLLSDRFSAERPKGSFSTLEIQRTEQGDSAMYLCASVAGLAADTQYFGPGTRLTVL.